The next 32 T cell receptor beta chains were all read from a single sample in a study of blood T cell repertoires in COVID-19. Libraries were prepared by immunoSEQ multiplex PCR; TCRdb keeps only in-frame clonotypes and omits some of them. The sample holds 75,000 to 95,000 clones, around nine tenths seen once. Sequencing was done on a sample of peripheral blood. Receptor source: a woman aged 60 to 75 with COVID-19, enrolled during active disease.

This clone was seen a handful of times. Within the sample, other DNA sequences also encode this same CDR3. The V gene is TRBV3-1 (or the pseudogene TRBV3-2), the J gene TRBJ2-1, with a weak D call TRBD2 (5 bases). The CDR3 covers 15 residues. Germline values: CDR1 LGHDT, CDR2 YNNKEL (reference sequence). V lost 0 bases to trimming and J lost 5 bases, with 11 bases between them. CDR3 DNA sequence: TGTGCCAGCAGCCAAGATGAGGGCAGGCACAATGAGCAGTTCTTC. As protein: CASSQDEGRHNEQFF.

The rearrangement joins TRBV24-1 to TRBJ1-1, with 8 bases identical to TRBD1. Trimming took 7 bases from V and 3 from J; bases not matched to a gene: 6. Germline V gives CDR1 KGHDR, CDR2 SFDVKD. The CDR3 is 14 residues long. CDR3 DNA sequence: TGTGCCACCAGCGATACCAGGGGGCACACTGAAGCTTTCTTT. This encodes CATSDTRGHTEAFF.

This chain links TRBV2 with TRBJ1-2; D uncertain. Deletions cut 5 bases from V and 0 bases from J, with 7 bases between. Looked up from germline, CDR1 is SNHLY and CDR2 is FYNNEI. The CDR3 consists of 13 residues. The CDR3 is CASSPQSNYGYTF. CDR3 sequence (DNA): TGTGCCAGCAGTCCACAGTCTAACTATGGCTACACCTTC.

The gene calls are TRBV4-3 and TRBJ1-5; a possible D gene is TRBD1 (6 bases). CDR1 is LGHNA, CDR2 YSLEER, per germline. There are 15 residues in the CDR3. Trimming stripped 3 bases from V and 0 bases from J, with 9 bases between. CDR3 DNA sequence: TGCGCCAGCAGCCAGGGGGCGTATAGCAATCAGCCCCAGCATTTT. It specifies CASSQGAYSNQPQHF.

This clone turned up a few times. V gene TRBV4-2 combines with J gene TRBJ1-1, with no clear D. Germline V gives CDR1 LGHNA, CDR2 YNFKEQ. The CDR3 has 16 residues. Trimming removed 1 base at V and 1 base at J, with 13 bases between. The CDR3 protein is CASSQVSGVGNTEAFF. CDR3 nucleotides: TGTGCCAGCAGCCAAGTCTCCGGGGTGGGGAACACTGAAGCTTTCTTT.

The CDR3, as DNA: TGTGCCAGCAGCTCGGGACTAGCGGGCTACCAAGAGACCCAGTACTTC. It yields the protein CASSSGLAGYQETQYF. This chain joins TRBV7-6 and TRBJ2-5; 12 bases line up with TRBD2. Germline V gene data show CDR1 as SGHVS and CDR2 as FNYEAQ. J was trimmed by 0 bases and V by 4 bases; bases with no gene match: 3. The CDR3 is 16 residues long.

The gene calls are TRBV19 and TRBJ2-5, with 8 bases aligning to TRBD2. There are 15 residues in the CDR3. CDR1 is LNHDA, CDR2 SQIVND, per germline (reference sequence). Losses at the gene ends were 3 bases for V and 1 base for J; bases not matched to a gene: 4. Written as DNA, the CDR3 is TGTGCCAGTAGTATCGGGGGGGCCCTCCAAGAGACCCAGTACTTC. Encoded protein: CASSIGGALQETQYF.

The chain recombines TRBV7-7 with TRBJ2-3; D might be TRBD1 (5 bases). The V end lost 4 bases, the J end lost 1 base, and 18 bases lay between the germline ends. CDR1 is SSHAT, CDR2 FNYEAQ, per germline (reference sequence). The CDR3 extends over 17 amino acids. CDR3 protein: CASSYETLGRGTDTQYF. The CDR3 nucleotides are TGTGCCAGCAGCTACGAAACACTGGGCAGGGGCACAGATACGCAGTATTTT.

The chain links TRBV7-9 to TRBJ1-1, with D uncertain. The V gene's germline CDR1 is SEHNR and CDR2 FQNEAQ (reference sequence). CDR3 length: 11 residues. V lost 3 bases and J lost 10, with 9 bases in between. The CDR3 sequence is CASSLSMVAFF. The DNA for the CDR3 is TGTGCCAGCAGCTTGTCTATGGTAGCTTTCTTT.

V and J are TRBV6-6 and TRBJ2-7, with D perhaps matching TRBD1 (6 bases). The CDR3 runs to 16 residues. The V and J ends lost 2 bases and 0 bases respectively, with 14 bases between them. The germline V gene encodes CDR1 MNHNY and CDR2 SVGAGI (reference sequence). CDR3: CASSYNPGQSSYEQYF. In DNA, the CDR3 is TGTGCCAGCAGTTACAACCCCGGACAGAGCTCCTACGAGCAGTACTTC.

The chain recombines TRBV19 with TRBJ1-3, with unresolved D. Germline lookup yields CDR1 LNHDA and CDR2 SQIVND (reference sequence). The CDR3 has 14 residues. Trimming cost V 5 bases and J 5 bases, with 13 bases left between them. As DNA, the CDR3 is TGTGCCAGTAGTGCCACCCGCGGGCGAAACACCATATATTTT. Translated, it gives CASSATRGRNTIYF.

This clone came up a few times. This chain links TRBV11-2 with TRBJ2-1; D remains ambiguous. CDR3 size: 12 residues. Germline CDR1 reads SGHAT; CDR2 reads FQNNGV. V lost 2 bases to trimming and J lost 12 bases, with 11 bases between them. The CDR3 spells CASSLSGGRQFF. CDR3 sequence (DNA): TGTGCCAGCAGCTTAAGTGGCGGAAGGCAGTTCTTC.

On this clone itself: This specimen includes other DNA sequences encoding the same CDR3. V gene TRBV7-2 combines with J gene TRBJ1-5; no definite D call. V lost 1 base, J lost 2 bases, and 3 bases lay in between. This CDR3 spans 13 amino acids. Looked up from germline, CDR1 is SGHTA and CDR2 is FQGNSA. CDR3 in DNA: TGTGCCAGCAGCTTAGAGCGCAATCAGCCCCAGCATTTT. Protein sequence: CASSLERNQPQHF.

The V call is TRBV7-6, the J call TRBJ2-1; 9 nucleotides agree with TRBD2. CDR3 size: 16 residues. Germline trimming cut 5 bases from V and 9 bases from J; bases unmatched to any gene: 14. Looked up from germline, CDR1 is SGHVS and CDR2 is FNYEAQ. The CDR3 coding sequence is TGTGCCAGCAGCATTCTAACCGGGGTAGCGGGGGTTGAGCAGTTCTTC. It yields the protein CASSILTGVAGVEQFF.

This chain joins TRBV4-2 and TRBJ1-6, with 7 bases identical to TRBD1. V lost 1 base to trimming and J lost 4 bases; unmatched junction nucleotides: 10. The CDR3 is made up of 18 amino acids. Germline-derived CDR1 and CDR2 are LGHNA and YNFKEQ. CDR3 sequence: CASSQGISGGQYNSPLHF. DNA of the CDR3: TGTGCCAGCAGCCAAGGGATTTCAGGGGGTCAGTATAATTCACCCCTCCACTTT.

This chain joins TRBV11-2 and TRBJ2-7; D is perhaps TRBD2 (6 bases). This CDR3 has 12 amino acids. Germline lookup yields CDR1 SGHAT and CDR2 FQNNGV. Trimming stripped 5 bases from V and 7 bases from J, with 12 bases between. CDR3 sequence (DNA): TGTGCCAGCAGCCACCTAGCGCCAGAGCAGTACTTC. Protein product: CASSHLAPEQYF.

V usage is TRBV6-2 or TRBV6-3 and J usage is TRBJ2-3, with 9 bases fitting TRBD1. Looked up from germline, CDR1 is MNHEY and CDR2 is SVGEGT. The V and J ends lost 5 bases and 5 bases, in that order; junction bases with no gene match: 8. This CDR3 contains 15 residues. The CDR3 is CASSTTGGEKDTQYF. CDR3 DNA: TGTGCCAGCAGTACGACAGGGGGAGAGAAAGATACGCAGTATTTT.

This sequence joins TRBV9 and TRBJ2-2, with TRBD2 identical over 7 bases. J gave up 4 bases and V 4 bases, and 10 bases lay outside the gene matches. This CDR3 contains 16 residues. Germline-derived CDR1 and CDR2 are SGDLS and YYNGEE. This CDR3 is CASSPRERGRTGELFF. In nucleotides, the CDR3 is TGTGCCAGCAGCCCTCGGGAGCGGGGACGCACCGGGGAGCTGTTTTTT.

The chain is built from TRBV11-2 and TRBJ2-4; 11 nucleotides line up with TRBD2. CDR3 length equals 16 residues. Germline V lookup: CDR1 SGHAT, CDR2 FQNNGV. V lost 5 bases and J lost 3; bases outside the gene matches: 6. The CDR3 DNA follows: TGTGCCAGCAGCGGAGGGACTAGCGGACTCAAAAACATTCAGTACTTC. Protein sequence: CASSGGTSGLKNIQYF.

The CDR3 nucleotides are TGTGCCAGCAGCCAGGGAGGGGGGCAAGAGACCCAGTACTTC. The encoded protein is CASSQGGGQETQYF. The chain combines TRBV7-3 with TRBJ2-5, with a weak D call TRBD2 (7 bases). The V end was cut by 5 bases, the J end by 2 bases, with 12 bases between. The CDR3 contains 14 residues. The germline V gene encodes CDR1 SGHTA and CDR2 FQGTGA.

In nucleotides, the CDR3 is TGTGCCATCAGTGAGCGACAGAATAATTCACCCCTCCACTTT. This encodes CAISERQNNSPLHF. The rearrangement joins TRBV10-3 to TRBJ1-6; D may be TRBD1 (5 bases). CDR1 is ENHRY and CDR2 is SYGVKD in the germline V gene. The ends were cut back, 2 bases at V and 5 bases at J, with 7 bases in the middle. This CDR3 is 14 amino acids long.

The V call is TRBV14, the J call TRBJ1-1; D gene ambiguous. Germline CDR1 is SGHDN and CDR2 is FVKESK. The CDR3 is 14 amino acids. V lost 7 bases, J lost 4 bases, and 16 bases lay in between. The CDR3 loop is CASNPLGESTEAFF. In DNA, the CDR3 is TGTGCCAGCAACCCACTTGGGGAGAGCACTGAAGCTTTCTTT.

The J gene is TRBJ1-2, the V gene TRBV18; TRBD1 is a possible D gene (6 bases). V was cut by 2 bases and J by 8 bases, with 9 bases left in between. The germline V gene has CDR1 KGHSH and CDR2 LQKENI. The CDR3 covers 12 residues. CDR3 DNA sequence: TGTGCCAGCTCACCAGGGGGCAGAGGCTACACCTTC. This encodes CASSPGGRGYTF.

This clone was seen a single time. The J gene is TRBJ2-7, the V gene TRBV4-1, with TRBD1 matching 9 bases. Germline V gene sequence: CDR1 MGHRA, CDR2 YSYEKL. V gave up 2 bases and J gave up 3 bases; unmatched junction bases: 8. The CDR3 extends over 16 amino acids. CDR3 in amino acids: CASSQPGTGKIYEQYF. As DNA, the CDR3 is TGCGCCAGCAGCCAACCCGGGACAGGGAAGATCTACGAGCAGTACTTC.

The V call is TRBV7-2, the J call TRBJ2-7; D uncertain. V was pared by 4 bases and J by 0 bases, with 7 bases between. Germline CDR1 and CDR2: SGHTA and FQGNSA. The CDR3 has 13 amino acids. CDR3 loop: CASSYTGSYEQYF. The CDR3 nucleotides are TGTGCCAGCAGCTATACGGGCTCCTACGAGCAGTACTTC.

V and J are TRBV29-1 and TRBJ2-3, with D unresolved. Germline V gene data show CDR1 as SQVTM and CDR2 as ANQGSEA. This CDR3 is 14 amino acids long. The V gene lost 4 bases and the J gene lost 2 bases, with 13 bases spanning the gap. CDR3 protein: CSVVRQVNTDTQYF. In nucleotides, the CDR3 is TGCAGCGTTGTCCGGCAGGTAAACACAGATACGCAGTATTTT.

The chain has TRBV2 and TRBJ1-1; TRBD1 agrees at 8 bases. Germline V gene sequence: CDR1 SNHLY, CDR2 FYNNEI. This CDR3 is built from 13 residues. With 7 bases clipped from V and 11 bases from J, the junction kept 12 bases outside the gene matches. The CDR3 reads CASTGRGRGVAFF. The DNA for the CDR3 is TGTGCCAGCACCGGCAGGGGGCGCGGAGTGGCTTTCTTT.

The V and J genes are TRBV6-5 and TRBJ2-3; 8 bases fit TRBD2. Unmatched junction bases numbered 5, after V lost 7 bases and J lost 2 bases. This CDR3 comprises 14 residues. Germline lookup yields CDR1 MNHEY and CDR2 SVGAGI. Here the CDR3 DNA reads TGTGCCAGCACGGGGGGGGGCCTCACAGATACGCAGTATTTT. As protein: CASTGGGLTDTQYF.

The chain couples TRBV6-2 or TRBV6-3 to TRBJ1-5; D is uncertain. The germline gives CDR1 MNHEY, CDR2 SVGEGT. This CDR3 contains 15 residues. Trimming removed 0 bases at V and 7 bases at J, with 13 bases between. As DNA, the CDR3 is TGTGCCAGCAGTTACTCCCGAGGTGTGGTCCAGCCCCAGCATTTT. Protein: CASSYSRGVVQPQHF.

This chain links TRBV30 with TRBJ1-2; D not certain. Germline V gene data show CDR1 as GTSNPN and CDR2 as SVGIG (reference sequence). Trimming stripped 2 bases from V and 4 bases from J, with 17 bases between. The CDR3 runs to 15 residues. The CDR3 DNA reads TGTGCCTGGAGTCCGCAGACTAGTCGAGGCTATGGCTACACCTTC. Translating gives CAWSPQTSRGYGYTF. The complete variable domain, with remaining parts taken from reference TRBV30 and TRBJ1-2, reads SQTIHQWPATLVQPVGSPLSLECTVEGTSNPNLYWYRQAAGRGLQLLFYSVGIGQISSEVPQNLSASRPQDRQFILSSKKLLLSDSGFYLCAWSPQTSRGYGYTFGSGTRLTVV.

This CDR3 is CASSPGLAGADTQYF. The DNA of the CDR3 is TGTGCCAGCAGCCCTGGCCTAGCGGGGGCAGATACGCAGTATTTT. The chain joins TRBV7-2 to TRBJ2-3; 10 bases map to TRBD2. The J segment lost 4 bases and the V segment lost 5 bases, leaving 6 bases of the junction unmatched. Germline loops: CDR1 SGHTA, CDR2 FQGNSA. The CDR3 runs to 15 residues.

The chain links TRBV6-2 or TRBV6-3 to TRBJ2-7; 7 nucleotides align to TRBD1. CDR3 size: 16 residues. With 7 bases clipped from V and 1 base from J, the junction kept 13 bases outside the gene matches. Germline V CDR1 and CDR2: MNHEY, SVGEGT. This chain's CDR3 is CASTPLSDRDSYEQYF. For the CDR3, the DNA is TGTGCCAGCACCCCTCTTAGCGACAGGGATTCCTACGAGCAGTACTTC.